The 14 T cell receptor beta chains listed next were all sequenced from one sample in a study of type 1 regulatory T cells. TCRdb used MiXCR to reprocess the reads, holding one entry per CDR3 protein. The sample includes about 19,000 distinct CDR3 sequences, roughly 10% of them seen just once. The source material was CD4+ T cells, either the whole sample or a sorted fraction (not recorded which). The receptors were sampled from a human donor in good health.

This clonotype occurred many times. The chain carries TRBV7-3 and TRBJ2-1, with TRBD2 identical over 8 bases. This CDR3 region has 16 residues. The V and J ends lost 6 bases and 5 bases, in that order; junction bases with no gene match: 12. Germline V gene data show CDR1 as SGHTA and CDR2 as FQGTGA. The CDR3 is CASRARGSSGNNEQFF. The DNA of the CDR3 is TGTGCCAGCAGGGCTCGCGGGAGTAGCGGGAACAATGAGCAGTTCTTC.

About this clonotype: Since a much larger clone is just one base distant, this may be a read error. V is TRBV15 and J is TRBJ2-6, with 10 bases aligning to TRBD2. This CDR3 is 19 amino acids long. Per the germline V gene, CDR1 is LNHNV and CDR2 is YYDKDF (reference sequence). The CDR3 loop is CATSRDRSLAGAGPNVLTF. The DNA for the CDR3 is TGTGCCACCAGCAGAGATCGTAGCCTAGCGGGAGCTGGGCCCAACGTCCTGACTTTC.

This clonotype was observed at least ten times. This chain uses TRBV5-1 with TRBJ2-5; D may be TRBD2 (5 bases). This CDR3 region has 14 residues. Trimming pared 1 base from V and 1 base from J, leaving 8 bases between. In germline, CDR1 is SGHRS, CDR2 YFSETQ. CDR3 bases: TGCGCCAGCAGCTTGAGCGGTGCCCAAGAGACCCAGTACTTC. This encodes CASSLSGAQETQYF.

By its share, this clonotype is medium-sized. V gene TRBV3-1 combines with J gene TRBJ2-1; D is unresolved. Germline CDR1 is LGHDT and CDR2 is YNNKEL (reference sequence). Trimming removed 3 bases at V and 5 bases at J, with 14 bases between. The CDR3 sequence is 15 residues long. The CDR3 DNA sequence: TGTGCCAGCAGCCACATAGGACCATCAAACAATGAGCAGTTCTTC. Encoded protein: CASSHIGPSNNEQFF.

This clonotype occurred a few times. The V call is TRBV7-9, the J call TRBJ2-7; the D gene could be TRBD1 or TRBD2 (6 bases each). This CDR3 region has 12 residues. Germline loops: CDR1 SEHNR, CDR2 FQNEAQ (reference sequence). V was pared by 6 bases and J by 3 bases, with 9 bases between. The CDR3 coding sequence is TGTGCCAGCAGGAGGGGGGACTACGAGCAGTACTTC. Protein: CASRRGDYEQYF. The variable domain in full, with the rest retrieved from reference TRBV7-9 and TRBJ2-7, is DTGVSQNPRHKITKRGQNVTFRCDPISEHNRLYWYRQTLGQGPEFLTYFQNEAQLEKSRLLSDRFSAERPKGSFSTLEIQRTEQGDSAMYLCASRRGDYEQYFGPGTRLTVT.

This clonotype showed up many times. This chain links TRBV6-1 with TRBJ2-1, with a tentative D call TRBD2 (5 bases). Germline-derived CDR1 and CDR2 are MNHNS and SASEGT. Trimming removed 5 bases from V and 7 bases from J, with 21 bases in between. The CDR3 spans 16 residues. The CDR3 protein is CASSPNSQRIRNEQFF. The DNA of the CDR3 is TGTGCCAGCAGTCCCAATTCTCAGCGGATACGGAATGAGCAGTTCTTC.

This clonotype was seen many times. CDR3 protein: CSASALAGSLPGELFF. CDR3 DNA sequence: TGCAGTGCCTCCGCCTTAGCGGGTTCTCTCCCCGGGGAGCTGTTTTTT. J is TRBJ2-2 and V is TRBV20-1, with 7 bases aligning to TRBD2. Per germline, CDR1 DFQATT and CDR2 SNEGSKA (reference sequence). The CDR3 is 16 residues long. V was pared by 6 bases and J by 6 bases, with 16 bases of the junction left unmatched.

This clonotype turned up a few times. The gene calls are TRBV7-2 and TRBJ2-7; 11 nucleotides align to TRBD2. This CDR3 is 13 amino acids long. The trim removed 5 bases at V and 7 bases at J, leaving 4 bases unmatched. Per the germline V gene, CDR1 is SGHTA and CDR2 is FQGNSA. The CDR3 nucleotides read TGTGCCAGCAGCCTTACTAGCGGGGGAGAGCAGTACTTC. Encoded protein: CASSLTSGGEQYF.

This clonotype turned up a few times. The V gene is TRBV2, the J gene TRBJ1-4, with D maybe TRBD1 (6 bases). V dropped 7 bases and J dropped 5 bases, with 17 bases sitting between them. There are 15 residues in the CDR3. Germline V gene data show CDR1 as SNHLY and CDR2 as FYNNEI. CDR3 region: CASNLIGTQNEKLFF. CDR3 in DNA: TGTGCCAGCAACTTAATCGGGACACAGAATGAAAAACTGTTTTTT.

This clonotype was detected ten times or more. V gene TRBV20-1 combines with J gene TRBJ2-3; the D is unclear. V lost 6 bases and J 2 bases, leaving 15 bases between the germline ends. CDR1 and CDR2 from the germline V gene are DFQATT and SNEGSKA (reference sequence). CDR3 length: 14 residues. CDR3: CSASVATTTDTQYF. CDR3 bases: TGCAGTGCGAGCGTGGCGACCACCACAGATACGCAGTATTTT.

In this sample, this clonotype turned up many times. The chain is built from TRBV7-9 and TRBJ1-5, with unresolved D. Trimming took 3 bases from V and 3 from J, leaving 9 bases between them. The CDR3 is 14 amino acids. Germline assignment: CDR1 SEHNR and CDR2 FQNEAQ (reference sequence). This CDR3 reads CASSFGPSNQPQHF. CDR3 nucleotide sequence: TGTGCCAGCAGCTTTGGCCCATCCAATCAGCCCCAGCATTTT. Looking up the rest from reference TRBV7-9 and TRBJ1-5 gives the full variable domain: DTGVSQNPRHKITKRGQNVTFRCDPISEHNRLYWYRQTLGQGPEFLTYFQNEAQLEKSRLLSDRFSAERPKGSFSTLEIQRTEQGDSAMYLCASSFGPSNQPQHFGDGTRLSIL.

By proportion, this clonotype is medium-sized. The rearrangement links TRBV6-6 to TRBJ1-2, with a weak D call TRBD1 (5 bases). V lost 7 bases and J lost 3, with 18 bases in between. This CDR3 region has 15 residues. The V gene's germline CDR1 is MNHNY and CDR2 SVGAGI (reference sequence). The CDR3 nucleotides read TGTGCCAGCACCACGGGCACCAGGGTTGACTATGGCTACACCTTC. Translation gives CASTTGTRVDYGYTF.

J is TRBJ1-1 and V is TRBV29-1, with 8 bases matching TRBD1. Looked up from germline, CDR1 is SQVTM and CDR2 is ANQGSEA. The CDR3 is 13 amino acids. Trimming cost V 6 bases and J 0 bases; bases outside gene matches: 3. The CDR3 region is CSVWTGMNTEAFF. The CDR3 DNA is TGCAGCGTATGGACAGGGATGAACACTGAAGCTTTCTTT.

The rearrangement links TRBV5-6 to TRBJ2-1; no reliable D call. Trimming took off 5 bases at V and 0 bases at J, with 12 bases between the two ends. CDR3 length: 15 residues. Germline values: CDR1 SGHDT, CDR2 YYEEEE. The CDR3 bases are TGTGCCAGCAGGCGAGGTGGGTTCTCCTACAATGAGCAGTTCTTC. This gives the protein CASRRGGFSYNEQFF.